This T cell receptor beta chain was recorded in a study of T cell responses to AZD1222 COVID-19 vaccine. V dropped 5 bases and J dropped 2 bases, with 23 bases sitting between them. The CDR3 contains 18 residues. Germline V CDR1 and CDR2: SGHTA, FQGTGA. Generated by immunoSEQ multiplex PCR, the TCRdb table keeps only in-frame clones and is missing some. In the table there are over 150,000 clones, 90% to 95% of which are singletons. Whole-study findings and limits: Epitopes outside B.1.351 and B.1.1.7 mutated regions reportedly drew nearly half of spike TCRs. Researchers report vaccine-associated CD4 TCRs spanning spike, with dominance at 160-218 and 743-854.

This clone was detected only a few times. No antigen is known for it. Here the sequenced sample was peripheral blood, taken on day 0 of MenACWY control vaccination. The rearrangement links TRBV7-3 to TRBJ2-3, with a possible D match to TRBD1 (6 bases). The receptor was isolated from an adult in good health. CDR3 residues: CASSPQSRDTRNTDTQYF. The CDR3 DNA is TGTGCCAGCAGCCCCCAAAGCCGGGACACGAGGAACACAGATACGCAGTATTTT.